These 27 T cell receptor beta chains were all obtained from the same sample, sequenced in a study of blood T cell repertoires in COVID-19. Some clones are missing from TCRdb's copy, which holds only in-frame ones; the method was immunoSEQ multiplex PCR. The table lists roughly 86,000 clones, about 80% of them singletons. Sequencing used peripheral blood. The receptors derive from a man in his 60s with acute or convalescent COVID-19.

This clone was seen once. This chain joins TRBV5-4 and TRBJ2-3; 7 nucleotides align to TRBD1. The CDR3 loop spans 16 amino acids. Germline trimming cut 4 bases from V and 0 bases from J; bases unmatched to any gene: 8. Germline CDR1 is SGHNT and CDR2 is YYREEE (reference sequence). This chain's CDR3 is CASSPRGGRSTDTQYF. The CDR3 nucleotides are TGTGCCAGCAGCCCCCGAGGGGGCAGAAGCACAGATACGCAGTATTTT.

The V gene is TRBV19, the J gene TRBJ1-2, with TRBD1 identical over 7 bases. The germline V gene has CDR1 LNHDA and CDR2 SQIVND (reference sequence). The CDR3 runs to 16 residues. J gave up 3 bases and V 5 bases, and 12 bases lay outside the gene matches. The CDR3, as DNA: TGTGCCAGTAGTCGCGCACAGGGGAGCCTCTACTATGGCTACACCTTC. Translating it yields CASSRAQGSLYYGYTF.

In DNA form, the CDR3 reads TGTGCCAGCAGCTCCCGACTAGCGGGGGGCCAAAACAATGAGCAGTTCTTC. Protein: CASSSRLAGGQNNEQFF. V is TRBV7-2 and J is TRBJ2-1; 13 bases agree with TRBD2. Germline trimming cut 4 bases from V and 5 bases from J; bases unmatched to any gene: 8. CDR1 and CDR2 from the germline V gene are SGHTA and FQGNSA. The CDR3 length is 17 residues.

This clone was counted once. The chain links TRBV7-2 to TRBJ2-3, with 8 bases matching TRBD2. V lost 5 bases to trimming and J lost 4 bases; unmatched junction nucleotides: 11. Germline V gene data show CDR1 as SGHTA and CDR2 as FQGNSA. The CDR3 sequence is 16 residues long. The CDR3 loop is CASSKLLAGSPDTQYF. CDR3 sequence (DNA): TGTGCCAGCAGCAAGCTATTAGCGGGGAGCCCAGATACGCAGTATTTT.

This chain's CDR3 is CASSLSGGRLDGYTF. CDR3 bases: TGCGCCAGCAGCTTATCGGGGGGGCGCCTTGATGGCTACACCTTC. This chain joins TRBV5-1 and TRBJ1-2, with D possibly matching TRBD1 (6 bases). Looked up from germline, CDR1 is SGHRS and CDR2 is YFSETQ. Trimming took 2 bases from V and 6 from J, leaving 17 bases between them. CDR3 length equals 15 residues.

The chain employs TRBV19 and TRBJ1-5; 7 bases map to TRBD1. Losses at the gene ends were 6 bases for V and 6 bases for J; bases not matched to a gene: 8. This CDR3 contains 14 residues. Per the germline V gene, CDR1 is LNHDA and CDR2 is SQIVND (reference sequence). CDR3 DNA sequence: TGTGCCAGTAGCCCGAGACAGGGTGTTCAGCCCCAGCATTTT. This encodes CASSPRQGVQPQHF.

The chain carries TRBV2 and TRBJ1-1; D might be TRBD1 (5 bases). The CDR3 has 16 residues. The V end was cut by 8 bases, the J end by 1 base, with 20 bases between. Germline V gene data show CDR1 as SNHLY and CDR2 as FYNNEI. CDR3 region: CASQRDSRAKNTEAFF. CDR3 bases: TGTGCCAGCCAAAGAGACAGCAGGGCGAAGAACACTGAAGCTTTCTTT.

The chain has TRBV27 and TRBJ2-6, with 9 bases identical to TRBD1. The CDR3 has 19 residues. The V gene's germline CDR1 is MNHEY and CDR2 SMNVEV (reference sequence). V was clipped by 4 bases and J by 1 base; unmatched bases: 11. CDR3 region: CASSSYRGRGGSGANVLTF. The DNA of the CDR3 is TGTGCCAGCAGTTCATACAGGGGGCGCGGTGGTTCTGGGGCCAACGTCCTGACTTTC.

As DNA, the CDR3 is TGTGCCAGCAGTGAAATAAGACAGGCCTCCCGTAAGCCCCAGCATTTT. Translating it yields CASSEIRQASRKPQHF. This rearrangement joins TRBV2 to TRBJ1-5, with D possibly matching TRBD1 (6 bases). V lost 2 bases and J 8 bases, leaving 19 bases between the germline ends. The CDR3 length is 16 residues. Germline CDR1 reads SNHLY; CDR2 reads FYNNEI.

V gene TRBV6-1 combines with J gene TRBJ1-6, with 7 bases fitting TRBD1. CDR3 length equals 14 residues. Germline trimming cut 3 bases from V and 4 bases from J; bases unmatched to any gene: 0. Germline assignment: CDR1 MNHNS and CDR2 SASEGT. The chain's CDR3 is CASSETGYNSPLHF. The CDR3, as DNA: TGTGCCAGCAGTGAGACAGGGTATAATTCACCCCTCCACTTT.

The chain combines TRBV11-2 with TRBJ2-3; 8 nucleotides align to TRBD2. J gave up 2 bases and V 3 bases, and 7 bases lay outside the gene matches. CDR3 length: 16 residues. The germline gives CDR1 SGHAT, CDR2 FQNNGV. The CDR3 sequence: CASSLLAGPITDTQYF. The CDR3, as DNA: TGTGCCAGCAGCTTGTTAGCGGGGCCCATCACAGATACGCAGTATTTT.

This chain connects TRBV5-1 to TRBJ1-5; 7 bases are shared with TRBD1. Germline values: CDR1 SGHRS, CDR2 YFSETQ. The CDR3 has 14 residues. Trimming took 0 bases from V and 6 from J; bases not matched to a gene: 3. CDR3 residues: CASSLEQGGQPQHF. The CDR3 bases are TGCGCCAGCAGCTTGGAGCAGGGGGGTCAGCCCCAGCATTTT.

The DNA of the CDR3 is TGTGCCAGCAGCTTAACAGGGGGGAGCACAGATACGCAGTATTTT. It specifies CASSLTGGSTDTQYF. The rearrangement uses TRBV11-2 and TRBJ2-3; TRBD1 aligns across 8 bases. V gave up 2 bases and J gave up 0 bases; unmatched junction bases: 1. Germline CDR1 and CDR2: SGHAT and FQNNGV. CDR3 length equals 15 residues.

The chain uses TRBV5-4 and TRBJ2-5, with D maybe TRBD1 (5 bases). Germline CDR1 is SGHNT and CDR2 is YYREEE (reference sequence). This CDR3 comprises 15 residues. V was cut by 4 bases and J by 5 bases, with 18 bases left in between. Here the CDR3 DNA reads TGTGCCAGCAGCCCCACTGACAGAGACCTTGAGACCCAGTACTTC. This codes for CASSPTDRDLETQYF.

This chain uses TRBV29-1 with TRBJ2-5; 7 nucleotides match TRBD1. CDR1 and CDR2 (germline): SQVTM, ANQGSEA. After removal of 7 bases from V and 5 bases from J, the junction contained 4 bases not matched to a gene. The CDR3 length is 11 residues. The CDR3 loop is CSGDREETQYF. As DNA, the CDR3 is TGCAGCGGCGACAGGGAGGAGACCCAGTACTTC. The whole variable domain, filled in from reference TRBV29-1 and TRBJ2-5, reads SAVISQKPSRDICQRGTSLTIQCQVDSQVTMMFWYRQQPGQSLTLIATANQGSEATYESGFVIDKFPISRPNLTFSTLTVSNMSPEDSSIYLCSGDREETQYFGPGTRLLVL.

V is TRBV30 and J is TRBJ1-1, with D unclear. The CDR3 spans 13 residues. Germline V gene sequence: CDR1 GTSNPN, CDR2 SVGIG (reference sequence). V was clipped by 1 base and J by 0 bases, with 6 bases between them. CDR3 sequence reads: CAWSATVNTEAFF. In DNA form, the CDR3 reads TGTGCCTGGAGTGCTACAGTGAACACTGAAGCTTTCTTT. The entire variable domain, with the rest obtained from reference TRBV30 and TRBJ1-1, is as follows: SQTIHQWPATLVQPVGSPLSLECTVEGTSNPNLYWYRQAAGRGLQLLFYSVGIGQISSEVPQNLSASRPQDRQFILSSKKLLLSDSGFYLCAWSATVNTEAFFGQGTRLTVV.

The chain uses TRBV6-4 and TRBJ1-1; D is perhaps TRBD1 (6 bases). CDR1 is MRHNA, CDR2 SNTAGT, per germline. The CDR3 is made up of 14 amino acids. V gave up 6 bases and J gave up 1 base, with 12 bases separating them. The DNA of the CDR3 is TGTGCCAGCAGACCCCAGGGGAAGAACACTGAAGCTTTCTTT. Amino acids: CASRPQGKNTEAFF.

The gene calls are TRBV5-6 and TRBJ2-1; 8 positions agree with TRBD2. The CDR3 is 15 residues long. Germline V gives CDR1 SGHDT, CDR2 YYEEEE. With 1 base clipped from V and 5 bases from J, the junction kept 5 bases outside the gene matches. The CDR3, as DNA: TGTGCCAGCAGCTTGTACGGGGGGGCAGACAATGAGCAGTTCTTC. The encoded protein is CASSLYGGADNEQFF.

The genes are TRBV23-1 and TRBJ1-3, with a tentative D call TRBD1 (5 bases). Being an ORF, TRBV23-1 has a function that is uncertain. The CDR3 totals 13 residues. The V end was cut by 1 base, the J end by 7 bases, with 8 bases between. The CDR3 nucleotides read TGCGCCAGCAGTCAATGCTACAGGAACACCATATATTTT. This sequence encodes CASSQCYRNTIYF.

The table lists this clone with a count of one. The chain joins TRBV9 to TRBJ2-1, with 10 bases that match TRBD1. Germline CDR1 SGDLS, CDR2 YYNGEE. This CDR3 has 15 amino acids. V dropped 6 bases and J dropped 5; count of bases not matched to a gene: 8. Here the CDR3 reads CASTDTGTGDNEQFF. The CDR3 DNA follows: TGTGCCAGCACCGACACCGGGACAGGGGACAATGAGCAGTTCTTC.

The chain links TRBV30 to TRBJ1-2, with 9 bases matching TRBD1. In germline, CDR1 is GTSNPN, CDR2 SVGIG (reference sequence). This CDR3 region has 13 residues. Losses at the gene ends were 5 bases for V and 8 bases for J; bases not matched to a gene: 9. This chain's CDR3 is CAWQGQGTDGYTF. In nucleotides, the CDR3 is TGTGCCTGGCAAGGACAGGGGACGGACGGCTACACCTTC. Full variable domain (remainder filled in from reference TRBV30 and TRBJ1-2): SQTIHQWPATLVQPVGSPLSLECTVEGTSNPNLYWYRQAAGRGLQLLFYSVGIGQISSEVPQNLSASRPQDRQFILSSKKLLLSDSGFYLCAWQGQGTDGYTFGSGTRLTVV.

The rearrangement links TRBV27 to TRBJ1-1, with 7 nucleotides matching TRBD1. The CDR3 totals 14 residues. Germline CDR1 reads MNHEY; CDR2 reads SMNVEV (reference sequence). The junction had 5 bases not matched to a gene; V was cut back by 5 bases and J by 2 bases. The CDR3 DNA is TGTGCCAGCAGTCACCGGGACAGAAACACTGAAGCTTTCTTT. It translates to CASSHRDRNTEAFF.

This chain connects TRBV18 to TRBJ1-6, with D tentatively TRBD1 (6 bases). The CDR3 consists of 18 residues. Between the trimmed V and J ends, which lost 3 bases and 8 bases, there was a span of 23 bases. The V gene's germline CDR1 is KGHSH and CDR2 LQKENI. Written as DNA, the CDR3 is TGTGCCAGCTCACCGAAACAGGGTGGTCCAACTATACATTCACCCCTCCACTTT. As protein: CASSPKQGGPTIHSPLHF.

This clone was observed a handful of times. The rearrangement links TRBV4-3 to TRBJ1-5; 7 bases match TRBD1. CDR1 and CDR2 from the germline V gene are LGHNA and YSLEER. This CDR3 has 14 amino acids. The V and J ends lost 8 bases and 2 bases, in that order; junction bases with no gene match: 6. This CDR3 reads CASGRGSGNQPQHF. DNA of the CDR3: TGCGCCAGCGGCAGGGGGTCTGGCAATCAGCCCCAGCATTTT.

The rearrangement links TRBV20-1 to TRBJ1-1, with D perhaps matching TRBD1 (5 bases). This CDR3 region has 11 residues. Germline V gene lookup returns CDR1 DFQATT and CDR2 SNEGSKA (reference sequence). CDR3 protein: CRASGGTEAFF. The CDR3 bases are TGCAGGGCCTCGGGGGGCACTGAAGCTTTCTTT.

This clone came up a few times. The V call is TRBV19, the J call TRBJ1-3; tentative D call: TRBD1 (5 bases). The V end lost 6 bases, the J end lost 0 bases, and 6 bases lay between the germline ends. From germline, CDR1 is LNHDA and CDR2 SQIVND (reference sequence). The CDR3 contains 13 residues. This CDR3 is CASRQGSGNTIYF. In DNA form, the CDR3 reads TGTGCCAGTAGGCAGGGCTCTGGAAACACCATATATTTT.

CDR3 bases: TGTGCCAGCTCACCTGGGACAGTTCAGCCCCAGCATTTT. Protein product: CASSPGTVQPQHF. The chain combines TRBV18 with TRBJ1-5, with 7 bases fitting TRBD1. The CDR3 is 13 residues long. Germline CDR1 KGHSH, CDR2 LQKENI. The V gene end was trimmed by 3 bases and the J gene end by 6 bases; junction bases not matched to a gene: 2.